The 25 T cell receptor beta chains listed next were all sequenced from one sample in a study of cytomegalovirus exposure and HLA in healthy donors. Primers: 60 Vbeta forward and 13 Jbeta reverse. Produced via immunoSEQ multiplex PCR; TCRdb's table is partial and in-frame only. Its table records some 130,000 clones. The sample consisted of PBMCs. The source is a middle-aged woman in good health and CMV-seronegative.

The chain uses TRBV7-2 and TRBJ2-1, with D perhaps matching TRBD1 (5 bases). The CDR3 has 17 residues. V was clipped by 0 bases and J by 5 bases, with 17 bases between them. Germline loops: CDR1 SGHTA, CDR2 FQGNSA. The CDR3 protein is CASSLASWGVFDNEQFF. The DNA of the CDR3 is TGTGCCAGCAGCTTAGCGTCCTGGGGCGTATTCGACAATGAGCAGTTCTTC. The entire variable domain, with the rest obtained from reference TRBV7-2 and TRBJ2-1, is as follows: GAGVSQSPSNKVTEKGKDVELRCDPISGHTALYWYRQSLGQGLEFLIYFQGNSAPDKSGLPSDRFSAERTGGSVSTLTIQRTQQEDSAVYLCASSLASWGVFDNEQFFGPGTRLTVL.

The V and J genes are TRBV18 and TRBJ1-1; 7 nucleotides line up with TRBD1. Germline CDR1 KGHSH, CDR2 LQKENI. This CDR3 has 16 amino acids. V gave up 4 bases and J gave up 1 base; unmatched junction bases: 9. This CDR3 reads CASSLNWGQRNTEAFF. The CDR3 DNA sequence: TGTGCCAGCTCACTCAATTGGGGACAGAGGAACACTGAAGCTTTCTTT.

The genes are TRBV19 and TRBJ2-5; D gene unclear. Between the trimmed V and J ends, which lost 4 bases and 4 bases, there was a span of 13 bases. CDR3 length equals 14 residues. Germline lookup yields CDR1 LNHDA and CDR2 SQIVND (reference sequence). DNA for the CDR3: TGTGCCAGTAGTAGCTTCGCTGGCCCAGAGACCCAGTACTTC. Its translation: CASSSFAGPETQYF.

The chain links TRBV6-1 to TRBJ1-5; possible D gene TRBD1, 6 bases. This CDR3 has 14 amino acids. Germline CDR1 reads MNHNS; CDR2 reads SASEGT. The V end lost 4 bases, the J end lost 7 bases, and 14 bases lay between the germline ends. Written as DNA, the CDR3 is TGTGCCAGCAGTGCCCACAGGGTCGAACAGCCCCAGCATTTT. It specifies CASSAHRVEQPQHF.

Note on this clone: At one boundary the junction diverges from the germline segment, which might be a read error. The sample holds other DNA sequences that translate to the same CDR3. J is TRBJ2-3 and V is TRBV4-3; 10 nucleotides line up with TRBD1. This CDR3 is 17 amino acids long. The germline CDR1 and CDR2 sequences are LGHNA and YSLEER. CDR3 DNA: TGCGCCAGTAGCCAGACAGACAGGGGGCTTGGCACAGATACGCAGTATTTT. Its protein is CASSQTDRGLGTDTQYF.

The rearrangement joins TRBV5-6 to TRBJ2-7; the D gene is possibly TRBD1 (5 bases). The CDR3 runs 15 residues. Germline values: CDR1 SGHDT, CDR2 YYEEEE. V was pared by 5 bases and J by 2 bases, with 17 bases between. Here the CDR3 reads CASRYDSPGAYEQYF. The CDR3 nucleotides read TGTGCCAGCAGATACGACAGCCCAGGTGCCTACGAGCAGTACTTC.

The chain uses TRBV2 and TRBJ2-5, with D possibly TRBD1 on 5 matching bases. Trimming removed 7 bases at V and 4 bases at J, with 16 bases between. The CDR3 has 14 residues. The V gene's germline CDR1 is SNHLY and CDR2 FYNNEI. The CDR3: CASNIRAGRETQYF. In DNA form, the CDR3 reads TGTGCCAGCAATATCCGGGCAGGGCGAGAGACCCAGTACTTC.

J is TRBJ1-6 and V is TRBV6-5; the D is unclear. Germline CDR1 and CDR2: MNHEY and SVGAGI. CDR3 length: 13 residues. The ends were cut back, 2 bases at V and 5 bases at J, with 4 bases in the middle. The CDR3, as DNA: TGTGCCAGCAGTTACCTAAATAATTCACCCCTCCACTTT. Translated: CASSYLNNSPLHF.

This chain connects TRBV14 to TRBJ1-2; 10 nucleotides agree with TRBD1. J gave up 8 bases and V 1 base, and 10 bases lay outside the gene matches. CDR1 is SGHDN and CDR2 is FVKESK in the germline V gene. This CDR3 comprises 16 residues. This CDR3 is CASSQAGQGPTGGYTF. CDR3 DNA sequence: TGTGCCAGCAGCCAAGCGGGACAGGGGCCAACAGGAGGCTACACCTTC.

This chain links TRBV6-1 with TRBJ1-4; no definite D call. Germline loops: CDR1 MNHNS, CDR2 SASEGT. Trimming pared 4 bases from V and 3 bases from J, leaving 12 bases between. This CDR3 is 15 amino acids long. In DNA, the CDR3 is TGTGCCAGCAGTGTACCCGTGAACTCTAATGAAAAACTGTTTTTT. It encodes CASSVPVNSNEKLFF.

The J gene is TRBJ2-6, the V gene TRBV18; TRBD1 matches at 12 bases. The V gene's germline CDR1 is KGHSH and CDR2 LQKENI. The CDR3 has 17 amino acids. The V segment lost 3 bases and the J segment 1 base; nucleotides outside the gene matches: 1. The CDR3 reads CASSPGQGASGANVLTF. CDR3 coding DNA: TGTGCCAGCTCACCGGGACAGGGGGCGTCTGGGGCCAACGTCCTGACTTTC.

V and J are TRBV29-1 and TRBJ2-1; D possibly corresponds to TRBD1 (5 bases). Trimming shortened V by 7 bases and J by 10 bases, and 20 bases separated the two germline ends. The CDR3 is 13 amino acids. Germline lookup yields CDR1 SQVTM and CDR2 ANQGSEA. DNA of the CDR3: TGCAGCGCCCAGGGCCCAGGTGGGTTGGAGCAGTTCTTC. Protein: CSAQGPGGLEQFF.

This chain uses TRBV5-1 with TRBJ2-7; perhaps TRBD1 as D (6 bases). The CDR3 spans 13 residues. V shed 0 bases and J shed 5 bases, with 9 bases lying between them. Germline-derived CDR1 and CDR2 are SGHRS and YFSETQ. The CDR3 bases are TGCGCCAGCAGCTTGGGGGGGCGCGACGAGCAGTACGTC. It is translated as CASSLGGRDEQYV.

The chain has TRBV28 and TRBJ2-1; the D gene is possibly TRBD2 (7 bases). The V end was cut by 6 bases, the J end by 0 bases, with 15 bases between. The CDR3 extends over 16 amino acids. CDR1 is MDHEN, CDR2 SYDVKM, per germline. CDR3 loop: CASSDTRGPSYNEQFF. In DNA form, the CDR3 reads TGTGCCAGCAGCGATACGCGGGGGCCCTCCTACAATGAGCAGTTCTTC.

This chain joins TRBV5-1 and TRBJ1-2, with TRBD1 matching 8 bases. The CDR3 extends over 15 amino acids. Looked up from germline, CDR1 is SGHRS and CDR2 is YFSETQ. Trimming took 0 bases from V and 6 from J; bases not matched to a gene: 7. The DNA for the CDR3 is TGCGCCAGCAGCTTGGCCGGGTCGACAGGGGATGGCTACACCTTC. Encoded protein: CASSLAGSTGDGYTF.

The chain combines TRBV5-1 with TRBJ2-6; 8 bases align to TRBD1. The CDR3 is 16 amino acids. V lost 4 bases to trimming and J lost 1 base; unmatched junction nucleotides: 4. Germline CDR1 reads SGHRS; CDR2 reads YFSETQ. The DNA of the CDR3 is TGCGCCAGCAGCCTACGGACAGGGTCTGGGGCCAACGTCCTGACTTTC. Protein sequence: CASSLRTGSGANVLTF. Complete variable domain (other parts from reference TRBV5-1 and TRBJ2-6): KAGVTQTPRYLIKTRGQQVTLSCSPISGHRSVSWYQQTPGQGLQFLFEYFSETQRNKGNFPGRFSGRQFSNSRSEMNVSTLELGDSALYLCASSLRTGSGANVLTFGAGSRLTVL.

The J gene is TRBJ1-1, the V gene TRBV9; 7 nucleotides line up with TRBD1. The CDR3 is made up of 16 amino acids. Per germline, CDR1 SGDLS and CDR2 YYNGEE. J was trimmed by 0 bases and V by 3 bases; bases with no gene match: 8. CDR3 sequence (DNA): TGTGCCAGCAGCGCCCATTCCGGGACAGTGAACACTGAAGCTTTCTTT. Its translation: CASSAHSGTVNTEAFF. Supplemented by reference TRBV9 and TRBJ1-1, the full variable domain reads DSGVTQTPKHLITATGQRVTLRCSPRSGDLSVYWYQQSLDQGLQFLIQYYNGEERAKGNILERFSAQQFPDLHSELNLSSLELGDSALYFCASSAHSGTVNTEAFFGQGTRLTVV.

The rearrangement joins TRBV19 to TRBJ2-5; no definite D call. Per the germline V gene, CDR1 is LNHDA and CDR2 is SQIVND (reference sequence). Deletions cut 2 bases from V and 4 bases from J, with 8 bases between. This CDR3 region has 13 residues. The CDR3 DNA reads TGTGCCAGTAGTATACCCCCGTCAGAGACCCAGTACTTC. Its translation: CASSIPPSETQYF.

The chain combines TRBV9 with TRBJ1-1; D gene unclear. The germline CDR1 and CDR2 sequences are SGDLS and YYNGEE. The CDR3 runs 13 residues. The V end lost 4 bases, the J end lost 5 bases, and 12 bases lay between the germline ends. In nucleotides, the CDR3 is TGTGCCAGCAGCTTTAGCGGCGATACTGAAGCTTTCTTT. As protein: CASSFSGDTEAFF.

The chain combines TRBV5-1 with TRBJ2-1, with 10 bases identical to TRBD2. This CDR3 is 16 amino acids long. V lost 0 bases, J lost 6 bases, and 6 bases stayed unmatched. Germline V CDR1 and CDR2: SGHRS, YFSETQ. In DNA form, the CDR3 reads TGCGCCAGCAGCTTGGCCTCGACTAGCGGGTTCAATGAGCAGTTCTTC. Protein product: CASSLASTSGFNEQFF.

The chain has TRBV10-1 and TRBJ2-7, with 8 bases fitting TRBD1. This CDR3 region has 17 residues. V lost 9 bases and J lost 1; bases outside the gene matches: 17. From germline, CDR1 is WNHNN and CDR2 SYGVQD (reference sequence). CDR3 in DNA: TGCGCCAGATCGATATCTCCGGGACAGGACAATTCCTACGAGCAGTACGTC. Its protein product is CARSISPGQDNSYEQYV.

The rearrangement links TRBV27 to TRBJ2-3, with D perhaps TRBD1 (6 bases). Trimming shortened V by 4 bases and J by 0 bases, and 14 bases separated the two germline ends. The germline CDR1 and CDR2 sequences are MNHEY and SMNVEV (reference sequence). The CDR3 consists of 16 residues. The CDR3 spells CASSSPFGQSTDTQYF. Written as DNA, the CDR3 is TGTGCCAGCAGTTCACCCTTCGGACAGAGCACAGATACGCAGTATTTT.

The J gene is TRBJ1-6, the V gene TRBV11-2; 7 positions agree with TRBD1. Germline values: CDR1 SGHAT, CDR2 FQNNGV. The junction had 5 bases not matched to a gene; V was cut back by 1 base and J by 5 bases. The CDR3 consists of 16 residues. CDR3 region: CASSLVRGRDNSPLHF. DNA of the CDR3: TGTGCCAGCAGCTTAGTTAGGGGGCGGGATAATTCACCCCTCCACTTT.

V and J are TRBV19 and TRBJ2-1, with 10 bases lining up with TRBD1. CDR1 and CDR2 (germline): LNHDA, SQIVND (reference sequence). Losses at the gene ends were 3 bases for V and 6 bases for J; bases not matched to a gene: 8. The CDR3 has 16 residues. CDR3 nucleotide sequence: TGTGCCAGTAGTATCACCACGGGACAGGGGCGCAATGAGCAGTTCTTC. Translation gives CASSITTGQGRNEQFF. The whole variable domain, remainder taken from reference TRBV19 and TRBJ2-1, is DGGITQSPKYLFRKEGQNVTLSCEQNLNHDAMYWYRQDPGQGLRLIYYSQIVNDFQKGDIAEGYSVSREKKESFPLTVTSAQKNPTAFYLCASSITTGQGRNEQFFGPGTRLTVL.

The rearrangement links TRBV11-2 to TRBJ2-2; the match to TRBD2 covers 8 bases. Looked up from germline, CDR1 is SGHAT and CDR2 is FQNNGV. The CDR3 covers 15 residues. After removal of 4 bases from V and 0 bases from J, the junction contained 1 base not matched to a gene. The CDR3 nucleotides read TGTGCCAGCAGCTCGGGACTAGCGAACACCGGGGAGCTGTTTTTT. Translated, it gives CASSSGLANTGELFF.